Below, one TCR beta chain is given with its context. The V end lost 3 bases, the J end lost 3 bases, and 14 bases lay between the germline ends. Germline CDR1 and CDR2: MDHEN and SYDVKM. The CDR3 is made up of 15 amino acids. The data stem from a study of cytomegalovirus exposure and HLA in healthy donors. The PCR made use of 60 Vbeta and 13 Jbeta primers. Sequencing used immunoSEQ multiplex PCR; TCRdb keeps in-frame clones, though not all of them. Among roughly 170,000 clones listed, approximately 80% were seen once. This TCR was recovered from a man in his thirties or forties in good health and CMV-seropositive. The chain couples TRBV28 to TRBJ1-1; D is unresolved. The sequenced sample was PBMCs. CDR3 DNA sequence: TGTGCCAGCAGTTTCTCGGACGAGCGGTACACTGAAGCTTTCTTT. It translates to CASSFSDERYTEAFF.